This is a list of T cell receptor beta chains from one sample in a study of tumor and adjacent non-tumor tissue in lung cancer. Using its own MiXCR run on the multiplex PCR reads, TCRdb lists one record per CDR3 protein. The table lists 200,000 to 250,000 distinct CDR3 sequences, 71% of them singletons. The sequencing sample was made of lung tumor tissue. These receptors were collected from a man in his 60s with non-small cell lung cancer. CDR3s include the opening cysteine and the closing phenylalanine or tryptophan. Each record gives: J gene, V gene, clone size, D gene, CDR3 DNA, CDR3 protein. The D gene is left open where the match is weak. Some rows mark clone size as missing; the rest say once, few, many or name a class of expanded clone.

>TRBJ2-1|TRBV11-3|-|-
TGTACCAGCAGCTTATACGGGGCGGCGTTTAATGAGCAGTTCTTC
CTSSLYGAAFNEQFF
>TRBJ2-2|TRBV4-2|-|TRBD2
TGTGCCAGCAGCCAAGAAGGACTAGCGGGACAGAACACCGGGGAGCTGTTTTTT
CASSQEGLAGQNTGELFF
>TRBJ2-7|TRBV5-4|few|-
TGTGCCAGCAGCTTGGGCAGCTTGACAGACTCCGCCGTGCAGTACTTC
CASSLGSLTDSAVQYF
>TRBJ2-1|TRBV29-1|-|-
-
CNVAYGTGPNNEKFF
>TRBJ1-2|TRBV20-1|few|-
TGCAGTGCTAGAGAATGGGTAGGCTATGGCTACACCTTC
CSAREWVGYGYTF
>TRBJ2-5|TRBV5-4|-|-
TGTGCCAGCAGCTTGGGGGGGCCCCAAGAGACCCAGTACTTC
CASSLGGPQETQYF
>TRBJ2-7|TRBV6-5|-|-
TGTGCCAAAGACAATGGGGGAGTCACTCGCTACGAGCAGTACTTC
CAKDNGGVTRYEQYF
>TRBJ2-1|TRBV29-1|-|TRBD2
TGCAGCGTTCAAACCTGGACTAGCGGGGGGTCGAGCTCTTACAATGAGCAGTTCTTC
CSVQTWTSGGSSSYNEQFF
>TRBJ1-5|TRBV28|-|-
TGTGCCAGCAATAAGGACACTACGAATCAGCCCCAGCATTTT
CASNKDTTNQPQHF
>TRBJ1-2|TRBV20-1|-|-
TGCAATGCTAGGGGTGGCAGATCTAACTATGGCTACACCTTC
CNARGGRSNYGYTF
>TRBJ2-1|TRBV6-2/TRBV6-3|few|TRBD2
TGTGCCAGCAGCCCCAGGGGTAGCGGGAGAGTCTCCTACAATGAGCAGTTCTTC
CASSPRGSGRVSYNEQFF
>TRBJ1-1|TRBV4-1|once|-
TGCGCCAGCAGCCAAGTACGGGGAAACATGAGCACTGAGGCTTTCTTC
CASSQVRGNMSTEAFF
>TRBJ1-2|TRBV20-1|-|-
TGCAGTGCTAGTATGGGTAGCTATGGCTACACCTTC
CSASMGSYGYTF
>TRBJ1-6|TRBV20-1|-|-
TGCAGTGCTAGAGGCCTCGATGGACGGGATAATTCACCCCTCCACTTT
CSARGLDGRDNSPLHF
>TRBJ1-5|TRBV5-1|-|TRBD1
TGCGCCAGCTGCTTGACAGGGGAAAGCAATCAGACCCAGCATTTT
CASCLTGESNQTQHF
>TRBJ1-4|TRBV20-1|few|-
TGCAGTGCTAGAGATTTCGGGGGGATGGCTAATGAAAAACTGTTTTTT
CSARDFGGMANEKLFF
>TRBJ2-1|TRBV12-3/TRBV12-4|-|-
TGTGCCAGCACCCCTCGACGGGGTCCGGGGGAGCAGTTCTTC
CASTPRRGPGEQFF
>TRBJ1-1|TRBV11-2|-|TRBD1
TGTGCCAGCAGCTTTACCCTCGACAGGGAGCGCGTTCAAGCTTCCTTT
CASSFTLDRERVQASF
>TRBJ2-1|TRBV6-6|-|-
TGTGTCAGCATCCCTGGTAGCACCCTCTCCTACAATGAGCAGTTCTTC
CVSIPGSTLSYNEQFF
>TRBJ2-7|TRBV20-1|-|-
TGCACTGCTAGAGAAGGATTTCCCAACGAGCAGTACTTC
CTAREGFPNEQYF
>TRBJ2-3|TRBV20-1|-|-
TGCAGTGCTAGTTTGTGGGGCACAGAAGCGCAGTATTTT
CSASLWGTEAQYF
>TRBJ1-1|TRBV6-5|-|-
TGTGCCAGCAGTTCGGCCAGGAGGGATGCTTTCTTT
CASSSARRDAFF
>TRBJ2-5|TRBV5-4|few|TRBD2
TGTGCCAGCAGCCTAGACGGGGGGAGGGAGACCCAGTACTTC
CASSLDGGRETQYF
>TRBJ2-7|TRBV11-3|few|TRBD1
TGTGCCTGTAGTTTAAGCCGGGACAGGGTCGGTTACGAGCAGTACTTC
CACSLSRDRVGYEQYF
>TRBJ2-1|TRBV11-3|once|TRBD1
TGTGTCAGCAACCCGCACAGGGGAAGCGACGAGCAGTTCTTC
CVSNPHRGSDEQFF
>TRBJ1-3|TRBV11-3|-|-
TGTGCCAGCAGCTCGCAGACCTTCTCTGGAAACACCATATATTTT
CASSSQTFSGNTIYF
>TRBJ1-2|TRBV15|-|TRBD1
TGCGCCACCAGCAGAGATGGTGGCAGGGGGCTGCGGGGCTACAGCTTC
CATSRDGGRGLRGYSF
>TRBJ2-5|TRBV28|few|-
TGTGCCAGCAGTCCCACAGGGGAGACCCAGTACTTC
CASSPTGETQYF
>TRBJ1-2|TRBV11-3|-|-
TGTGTCAGCAGTTTAGTTTCTTCCAGCGGGAAGGGCTATACCTTC
CVSSLVSSSGKGYTF
>TRBJ1-5|TRBV11-2|-|-
TGTGTCAGCAGCTTGGCCCACGGGTGGCCCCAGCATTTT
CVSSLAHGWPQHF
>TRBJ1-5|TRBV20-1|-|TRBD1
TGCAGTGCTAGAGACCTGGACAGGGGGGACTATCAGCCCCTTCATTTT
CSARDLDRGDYQPLHF
>TRBJ1-2|TRBV5-1|-|-
TGCGCCAGCAGCCCGAGTACCGAGACCTCGGAAGGCTACACCTTC
CASSPSTETSEGYTF
>TRBJ1-1|TRBV29-1|-|TRBD1
TGCAGCGTGGGGGGACAGTGTGGCCAATGGGACACTGAAGCGTTCTTT
CSVGGQCGQWDTEAFF
>TRBJ1-2|TRBV28|-|TRBD1
TGTGCCAGCAGATCCCCGGGGGCAGGGGGCTCTGTCTGGGAAGACTATGACTACACCTTC
CASRSPGAGGSVWEDYDYTF
>TRBJ2-1|TRBV20-1|-|-
TGCAGTATCTTCAGATTAGCCCAAAGCTCCTACAATGAGCAGTTCTTC
CSIFRLAQSSYNEQFF
>TRBJ2-1|TRBV20-1|once|-
TGCAGTGCTAGAGATCAGGAGCGGAATTTGTTGACCTACAATGAGCAGCTCTTC
CSARDQERNLLTYNEQLF
>TRBJ2-7|TRBV20-1|many|TRBD1
TGCAGTGCTCGAAACAGGGGCGAAACCTACGAGCAGTACTTC
CSARNRGETYEQYF
>TRBJ2-1|TRBV5-6|once|-
TGTGCCAGCAGCTTGGAGGGGACATGGACCTACGATGAGCAGTTCTTC
CASSLEGTWTYDEQFF
>TRBJ1-4|TRBV20-1|-|-
TGCAGTGCGCGGGGGATCCGGAACACTGAAAAACTGTTTTTT
CSARGIRNTEKLFF
>TRBJ2-4|TRBV11-3|-|-
TGTGCCAGCAACCCCTCATATTATTTAGCCAAAAACATTAAGTACTTC
CASNPSYYLAKNIKYF
>TRBJ2-3|TRBV20-1|-|TRBD2
TGCAGTGCTCTGGCGGGGGAGGACACAGATACGCAGTATTTT
CSALAGEDTDTQYF
>TRBJ2-1|TRBV11-3|once|-
TGTACCAGCAAATGGAGCGGGCCGGACAATGAGCAGTTCTTC
CTSKWSGPDNEQFF
>TRBJ2-1|TRBV5-1|few|-
TGCGCCAGCAGCTGGACGACAGGTTCGAACAATGAGCAGTTCTTC
CASSWTTGSNNEQFF
>TRBJ2-5|TRBV4-1|-|-
TGCGCCAGCAACCATAGGCCTAACGGGATACAAGAGACCCAGTACTTC
CASNHRPNGIQETQYF
>TRBJ2-7|TRBV4-3|-|TRBD2
TGCGCCAGCAGCCACGGGGGGGATGGATCCTACGAGCAGTACTTC
CASSHGGDGSYEQYF
>TRBJ1-5|TRBV5-1|many|TRBD1
TGCGCCAGCAGCCTCTCTACAGGGGGCGAAAATCAGCCCCAGCATTTT
CASSLSTGGENQPQHF
>TRBJ2-5|TRBV11-2|once|TRBD1
TGTGCCAGCAGGTTAATGGGACAGGGGGCCAAAGATACCCAGTACTTC
CASRLMGQGAKDTQYF
>TRBJ1-1|TRBV12-3/TRBV12-4|few|-
TGTACCAGCAGGGGAACAGGGTTGGGGGGCACTGAGGCTTTCTTT
CTSRGTGLGGTEAFF
>TRBJ2-6|TRBV5-4|-|-
TGTGCCAGCAGCTTCCCACTCTCTGGGGTCAGCGTCCTGACTTTC
CASSFPLSGVSVLTF
>TRBJ2-1|TRBV11-2|-|TRBD1
TGTGCCAACATCCGGGACAGAGCCCTATTCTTC
CANIRDRALFF
>TRBJ2-3|TRBV4-1|-|-
TGCGCCAGCAGCCATAGTAGCAGGGCTACGCAGTATTTT
CASSHSSRATQYF